The source of this T cell receptor beta chain is a study of T cells after yellow fever vaccination. General study findings and limits: Most clones from primary vaccination resurfaced after the booster (around 97% CD4, 88% CD8).

In the case of this clonotype: What it recognizes is unknown.

MiXCR, run by TCRdb on the 5' RACE reads, gives a single entry per CDR3 protein. The sample consists of hundreds of thousands of distinct CDR3 sequences, around an eighth of them appearing once. Trimming cost V 2 bases and J 8 bases, with 10 bases left between them. Germline V gene data show CDR1 as MNHNY and CDR2 as SVGAGI (reference sequence). The CDR3 has 13 residues. This specimen consisted of PBMCs, obtained on the day of the yellow fever booster vaccination. V gene TRBV6-6 combines with J gene TRBJ2-1; TRBD2 might be the D (5 bases). The clonotype originates from a man aged 25-40 years who received the YFV17D yellow fever vaccine. CDR3 coding DNA: TGTGCCAGCAGTTACAGGGTCGGGGATGAGCAGTTCTTC. This sequence encodes CASSYRVGDEQFF.